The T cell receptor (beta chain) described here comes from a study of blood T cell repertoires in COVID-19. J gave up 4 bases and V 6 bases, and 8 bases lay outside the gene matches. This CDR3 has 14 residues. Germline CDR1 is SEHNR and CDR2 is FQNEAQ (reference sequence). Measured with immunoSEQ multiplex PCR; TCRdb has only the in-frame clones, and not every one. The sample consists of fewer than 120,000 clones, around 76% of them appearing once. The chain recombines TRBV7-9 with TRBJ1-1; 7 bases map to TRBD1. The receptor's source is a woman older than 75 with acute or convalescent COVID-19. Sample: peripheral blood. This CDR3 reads CASSGWDSLTEAFF. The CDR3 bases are TGTGCCAGCAGTGGTTGGGACAGTCTCACTGAAGCTTTCTTT.